This T cell receptor beta chain was recorded in a study of blood T cell repertoires in COVID-19. On the study more broadly: Samples taken during acute and convalescent COVID-19 were collected in the United States, Italy and Spain. Sources were T cells, B-cell-depleted T cells, or PBMCs; the material itself was cDNA or gDNA.

The table came from immunoSEQ multiplex PCR; TCRdb's copy has only in-frame clones and leaves some out. The table shows about 55,000 clones, with about four fifths occurring only once. Losses at the gene ends were 2 bases for V and 4 bases for J; bases not matched to a gene: 4. Germline-derived CDR1 and CDR2 are MNHEY and SVGAGI. The CDR3 sequence is 15 residues long. The sequence derives from a human donor in a cohort sampled during active or convalescent COVID-19. V usage is TRBV6-5 and J usage is TRBJ1-2, with TRBD1 matching 10 bases. Sequences were obtained from peripheral blood. The CDR3 region has the DNA TGTGCCAGCAGTTACAGGGGACAGGGGTCCTATGGCTACACCTTC. Translation gives CASSYRGQGSYGYTF.